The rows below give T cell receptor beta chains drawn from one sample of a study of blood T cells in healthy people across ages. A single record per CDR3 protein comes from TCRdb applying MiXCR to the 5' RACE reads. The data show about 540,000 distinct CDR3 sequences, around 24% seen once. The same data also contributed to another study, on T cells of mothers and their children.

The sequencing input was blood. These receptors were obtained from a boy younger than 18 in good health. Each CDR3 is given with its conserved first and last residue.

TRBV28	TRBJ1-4	CASRPGGPNEKLFF
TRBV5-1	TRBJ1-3	CASSLGTGAGNTIYF
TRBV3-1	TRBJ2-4	CASSLMGGTKNIRYF
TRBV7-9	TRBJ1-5	CASSKNGQGRQPQHF
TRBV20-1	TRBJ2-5	CSARDKTGGGETQYF
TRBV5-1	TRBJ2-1	CASSLASGGNDEQFF
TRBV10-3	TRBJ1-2	CAIRPKPGQNLGYTF
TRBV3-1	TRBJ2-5	CASSQRREGLFQETQYF
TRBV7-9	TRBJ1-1	CASSQAYQGKNTEAFF
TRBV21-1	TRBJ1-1	CASSKVGRFYTEAFF
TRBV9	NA	CASSVIDGGRYVDEQFF